This TCR beta chain was recorded in a study of blood T cell repertoires in COVID-19. Using immunoSEQ multiplex PCR, the repertoire was profiled, and TCRdb retains in-frame clones only, with some absent. This table has 250,000 to 300,000 clones, 81% appearing once. V trimming: 6 bases; J trimming: 2 bases; junction bases outside the gene matches: 9. The CDR3 runs to 15 residues. Germline V gene data show CDR1 as LNHDA and CDR2 as SQIVND (reference sequence). The receptor was isolated from a woman aged 55-69 years with active or convalescent COVID-19. The chain has TRBV19 and TRBJ2-7, with 8 bases fitting TRBD1. The sequenced sample consisted of peripheral blood. The CDR3 region has the DNA TGTGCCAGTAGGGACCCCGGACAGGGCACCTACGAGCAGTACTTC. Its protein product is CASRDPGQGTYEQYF.